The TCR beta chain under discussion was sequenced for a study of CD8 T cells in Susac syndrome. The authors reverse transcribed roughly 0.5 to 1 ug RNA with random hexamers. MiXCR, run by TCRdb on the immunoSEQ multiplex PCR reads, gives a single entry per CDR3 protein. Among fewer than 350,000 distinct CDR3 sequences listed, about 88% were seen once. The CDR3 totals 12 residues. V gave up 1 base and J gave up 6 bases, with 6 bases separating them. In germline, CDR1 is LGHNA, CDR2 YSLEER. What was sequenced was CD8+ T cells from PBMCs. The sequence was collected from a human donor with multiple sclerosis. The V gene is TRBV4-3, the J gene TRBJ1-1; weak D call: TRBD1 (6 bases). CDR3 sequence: CASSQGQAEAFF. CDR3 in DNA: TGCGCCAGCAGCCAAGGACAGGCTGAAGCTTTCTTT.